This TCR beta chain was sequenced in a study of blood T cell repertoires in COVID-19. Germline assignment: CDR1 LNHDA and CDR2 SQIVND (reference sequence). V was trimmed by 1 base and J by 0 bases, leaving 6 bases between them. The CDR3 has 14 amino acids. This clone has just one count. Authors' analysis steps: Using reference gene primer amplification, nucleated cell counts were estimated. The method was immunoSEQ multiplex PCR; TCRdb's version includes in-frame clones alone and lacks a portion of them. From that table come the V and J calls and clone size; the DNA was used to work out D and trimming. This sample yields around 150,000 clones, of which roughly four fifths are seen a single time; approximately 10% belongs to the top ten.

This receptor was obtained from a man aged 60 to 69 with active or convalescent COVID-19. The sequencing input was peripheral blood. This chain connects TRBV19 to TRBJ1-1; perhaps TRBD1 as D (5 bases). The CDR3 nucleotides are TGTGCCAGTAGTATAGCGACAGTGAACACTGAAGCTTTCTTT. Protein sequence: CASSIATVNTEAFF.